A single sample gave rise to the 2 T cell receptor beta chains below, sequenced in a study of radiotherapy plus CTLA-4 blockade in lung cancer. Here immunoSEQ multiplex PCR was the method, and the copy in TCRdb shows in-frame clones only, minus some. This repertoire shows about 97,000 clones, around 74% found once; its top ten account for about 3%. The sequences come from peripheral blood, collected from a patient treated with radiotherapy plus ipilimumab. These receptors all come from a human donor with non-small cell lung cancer who had a partial response to radiotherapy plus ipilimumab. Some clones in this sample may be carry-over from other donors' samples.

The chain carries TRBV5-8 and TRBJ1-5; D not resolved. V gave up 1 base and J gave up 4 bases, with 3 bases separating them. This CDR3 has 12 residues. The V gene's germline CDR1 is SGHTS and CDR2 YDEGEE. CDR3 sequence: CASSLQNQPQHF. The CDR3 nucleotides are TGTGCCAGCAGCTTGCAGAATCAGCCCCAGCATTTT.

This clone was counted once. J is TRBJ2-1 and V is TRBV9, with D perhaps TRBD2 (5 bases). V was pared by 0 bases and J by 7 bases, with 11 bases between. The CDR3 extends over 14 amino acids. Germline CDR1 reads SGDLS; CDR2 reads YYNGEE. The CDR3 DNA reads as TGTGCCAGCAGCGTAGTGTGGGAGCCTAATGAGCAGTTCTTC. Protein: CASSVVWEPNEQFF. The full variable domain, completed using reference TRBV9 and TRBJ2-1, is DSGVTQTPKHLITATGQRVTLRCSPRSGDLSVYWYQQSLDQGLQFLIQYYNGEERAKGNILERFSAQQFPDLHSELNLSSLELGDSALYFCASSVVWEPNEQFFGPGTRLTVL.